A selection of T cell receptor beta chains follows, all from one sample in a study of T cell repertoires in cytomegalovirus infection. TCRdb fed the reads into MiXCR, producing one record per CDR3 protein. The table lists 300,000 or so distinct CDR3 sequences, roughly 26% of them singletons. The sequenced material came from PBMCs. These receptors all stem from a human donor in good health (CMV status not recorded). Some clones in this sample may be carry-over from other donors' samples. Both conserved end residues are trimmed from each CDR3. Fields, in order: CDR3 protein, V gene, J gene, clone size. Only some rows state a clone size, as once, few, many or a class for expanded clones.

CDR3 protein: ASSAGTYEQY
V gene: TRBV12-3/TRBV12-4
J gene: TRBJ2-7
clone size: many

CDR3 protein: ASSFLAGMSSYEQY
V gene: TRBV7-2
J gene: TRBJ2-7
clone size: few

CDR3 protein: ASSESSDVYGYT
V gene: TRBV10-2
J gene: TRBJ1-2
clone size: many

CDR3 protein: ASSFGQGQTYEQY
V gene: TRBV5-6
J gene: TRBJ2-7
clone size: .

CDR3 protein: ASSLDPGRGTDTQY
V gene: TRBV7-2
J gene: TRBJ2-3
clone size: many

CDR3 protein: SVSPSTDTQY
V gene: TRBV29-1
J gene: TRBJ2-3
clone size: .

CDR3 protein: SVRNNEQF
V gene: TRBV29-1
J gene: TRBJ2-1
clone size: .

CDR3 protein: ASGGVGNTGELF
V gene: TRBV2
J gene: TRBJ2-2
clone size: .

CDR3 protein: ASSLDRGLRPGYT
V gene: TRBV5-5
J gene: TRBJ1-2
clone size: .

CDR3 protein: ASSPGAGEQY
V gene: TRBV7-2
J gene: TRBJ2-7
clone size: .

CDR3 protein: SVGGQGSGEQY
V gene: TRBV29-1
J gene: TRBJ2-7
clone size: many

CDR3 protein: ASSLEPGTGETQY
V gene: TRBV5-1
J gene: TRBJ2-5
clone size: .

CDR3 protein: ASSLIAGGAEAF
V gene: TRBV12-3/TRBV12-4
J gene: TRBJ1-1
clone size: many

CDR3 protein: ASSSGTYTGELF
V gene: TRBV12-3/TRBV12-4
J gene: TRBJ2-2
clone size: .

CDR3 protein: ASSKQGGGGYEQY
V gene: TRBV7-2
J gene: TRBJ2-7
clone size: .

CDR3 protein: AIRQANEQF
V gene: TRBV19
J gene: TRBJ2-1
clone size: few

CDR3 protein: ASSLAPGPSNTEAF
V gene: TRBV12-3/TRBV12-4
J gene: TRBJ1-1
clone size: many

CDR3 protein: ASSPSSGNTIY
V gene: TRBV12-3/TRBV12-4
J gene: TRBJ1-3
clone size: many

CDR3 protein: ASSQGIYEQY
V gene: TRBV14
J gene: TRBJ2-7
clone size: .

CDR3 protein: AFQGGGPNTGELF
V gene: TRBV2
J gene: TRBJ2-2
clone size: few

CDR3 protein: ASSRNPERNNEQF
V gene: TRBV28
J gene: TRBJ2-1
clone size: few

CDR3 protein: ASSPPEGGSGYT
V gene: TRBV7-2
J gene: TRBJ1-2
clone size: .

CDR3 protein: ASSYSRGPPKQDTQY
V gene: TRBV6-8
J gene: TRBJ2-3
clone size: .

CDR3 protein: ASSALAGGSTDTQY
V gene: TRBV6-6
J gene: TRBJ2-3
clone size: .

CDR3 protein: ASSFFNWVVTEAF
V gene: TRBV7-2
J gene: TRBJ1-1
clone size: .

CDR3 protein: ASSPPGWTGEKLF
V gene: TRBV7-6
J gene: TRBJ1-4
clone size: few

CDR3 protein: ASSVVGSNNEQF
V gene: TRBV9
J gene: TRBJ2-1
clone size: .

CDR3 protein: ASSLLGPSTDTQY
V gene: TRBV28
J gene: TRBJ2-3
clone size: .

CDR3 protein: ASSASGGAVYNEQF
V gene: TRBV6-4
J gene: TRBJ2-1
clone size: .

CDR3 protein: ASSRYLGGARGELF
V gene: TRBV27
J gene: TRBJ2-2
clone size: .

CDR3 protein: ASSQEPGTSGRNEQF
V gene: TRBV4-3
J gene: TRBJ2-1
clone size: few

CDR3 protein: ASSLVGGRVNEQF
V gene: TRBV7-2
J gene: TRBJ2-1
clone size: many

CDR3 protein: ASLGLFTDTQY
V gene: TRBV11-2
J gene: TRBJ2-3
clone size: .

CDR3 protein: ASSLTSGISDTQY
V gene: TRBV11-2
J gene: TRBJ2-3
clone size: .

CDR3 protein: ASSFLQIVGEQY
V gene: TRBV6-2/TRBV6-3
J gene: TRBJ2-7
clone size: .

CDR3 protein: ASSPGTLRQY
V gene: TRBV7-2
J gene: TRBJ2-3
clone size: .

CDR3 protein: ASSWGTGRNTGELF
V gene: TRBV5-5
J gene: TRBJ2-2
clone size: .

CDR3 protein: ASSPRPLWNEQF
V gene: TRBV7-8
J gene: TRBJ2-1
clone size: many

CDR3 protein: ASSLSPQVDTQY
V gene: TRBV28
J gene: TRBJ2-3
clone size: .

CDR3 protein: ASSGAYAPQAF
V gene: TRBV12-3/TRBV12-4
J gene: TRBJ1-1
clone size: many

CDR3 protein: ASSFTGFRNTEAF
V gene: TRBV12-3/TRBV12-4
J gene: TRBJ1-1
clone size: .

CDR3 protein: AISGVQGAYEQY
V gene: TRBV10-3
J gene: TRBJ2-7
clone size: .

CDR3 protein: ASSLFPKGSNQPQH
V gene: TRBV7-2
J gene: TRBJ1-5
clone size: many

CDR3 protein: ASSLDGRYNEQF
V gene: TRBV7-2
J gene: TRBJ2-1
clone size: many

CDR3 protein: ASSSFSGGPYNEQF
V gene: TRBV6-2/TRBV6-3
J gene: TRBJ2-1
clone size: .

CDR3 protein: ASFDGINQPQH
V gene: TRBV6-2/TRBV6-3
J gene: TRBJ1-5
clone size: few